This TCR beta chain was sequenced in a study of T cells after yellow fever vaccination. TCRdb independently ran MiXCR on the 5' RACE reads; one entry per CDR3 protein. The profile shows approximately 450,000 distinct CDR3 sequences, about 17% of them singletons. Germline-derived CDR1 and CDR2 are SEHNR and FQNEAQ (reference sequence). V was cut by 5 bases and J by 7 bases, with 26 bases left in between. This CDR3 spans 17 amino acids. This TCR derives from a young man who received the YFV17D yellow fever vaccine. The sequenced sample was PBMCs, obtained before the yellow fever booster vaccination. V usage is TRBV7-9 and J usage is TRBJ1-2; TRBD1 is a possible D gene (5 bases). CDR3 loop: CASSPRIGTPMRGGYTF. In DNA, the CDR3 is TGTGCCAGCAGCCCGCGCATCGGGACTCCGATGAGGGGTGGCTACACCTTC. The full variable domain, with the rest looked up from reference TRBV7-9 and TRBJ1-2, is DTGVSQNPRHKITKRGQNVTFRCDPISEHNRLYWYRQTLGQGPEFLTYFQNEAQLEKSRLLSDRFSAERPKGSFSTLEIQRTEQGDSAMYLCASSPRIGTPMRGGYTFGSGTRLTVV.